This is a list of T cell receptor beta chains from one sample in a study of T cells in Graves' hyperthyroidism and ophthalmopathy. TCRdb used MiXCR to reprocess the multiplex PCR reads, holding one entry per CDR3 protein. The repertoire has around 370,000 distinct CDR3 sequences, around a sixth of them found once; the top ten carry roughly two fifths. Sequencing was carried out using blood. These receptors all come from a man aged 18-30 years with Graves' ophthalmopathy. CDR3s include the opening cysteine and the closing phenylalanine or tryptophan. A D gene is named only where the DNA matches it firmly. Size is omitted from some rows. Given values are once, few, many or a class for expanded clones.

V: TRBV15
J: TRBJ2-2
length: 16
D: TRBD1
size: few
CDR3: CATSSGTGAATGELFF
DNA: TGTGCCACCAGCAGCGGGACAGGGGCGGCCACCGGGGAGCTGTTTTTT

V: TRBV7-9
J: TRBJ2-7
length: 15
D: TRBD1
size: -
CDR3: CASSLDRGGTYEQYF
DNA: TGTGCCAGCAGCTTGGACAGGGGAGGGACCTACGAGCAGTACTTC

V: TRBV20-1
J: TRBJ2-3
length: 15
D: -
size: many
CDR3: CSAMDGGDSTDTQYF
DNA: TGCAGTGCTATGGACGGGGGAGACAGCACAGATACGCAGTATTTT

V: TRBV27
J: TRBJ1-3
length: 14
D: TRBD1
size: many
CDR3: CASRGQGTGNTIYF
DNA: TGTGCCAGCAGGGGACAGGGAACAGGAAACACCATATATTTT

V: TRBV12-3/TRBV12-4
J: TRBJ1-4
length: 14
D: TRBD1
size: few
CDR3: CASSYQTGSEKLFF
DNA: TGTGCCAGCAGTTACCAGACAGGGAGTGAAAAACTGTTTTTT

V: TRBV7-8
J: TRBJ2-5
length: 13
D: -
size: many
CDR3: CASSFGLAETQYF
DNA: TGTGCCAGCAGCTTCGGGCTTGCGGAGACCCAGTACTTC

V: TRBV18
J: TRBJ1-2
length: 14
D: -
size: few
CDR3: CASSPPLANYGYTF
DNA: TGTGCCAGCTCACCACCCTTAGCTAACTATGGCTACACCTTC

V: TRBV15
J: TRBJ1-2
length: 15
D: -
size: few
CDR3: CATSIQADAGYGYTF
DNA: TGTGCCACCAGCATTCAAGCGGACGCCGGCTATGGCTACACCTTC

V: TRBV4-1
J: TRBJ1-5
length: 13
D: -
size: many
CDR3: CASSQGYAQPQHF
DNA: TGCGCCAGCAGCCAAGGTTACGCTCAGCCCCAGCATTTT

V: TRBV20-1
J: TRBJ2-7
length: 11
D: -
size: few
CDR3: CSAQRGNEQYF
DNA: TGCAGTGCCCAAAGGGGGAACGAGCAGTACTTC

V: TRBV9
J: TRBJ2-1
length: 16
D: -
size: few
CDR3: CASSVSGTSSYNEQFF
DNA: TGTGCCAGCAGCGTCTCCGGCACGAGCTCCTACAATGAGCAGTTCTTC

V: TRBV6-5
J: TRBJ2-1
length: 18
D: -
size: -
CDR3: CASSYSDTEGAPYNEQFF
DNA: TGTGCCAGCAGTTACTCGGACACTGAAGGGGCCCCCTACAATGAGCAGTTCTTC

V: TRBV5-6
J: TRBJ1-1
length: 13
D: -
size: few
CDR3: CASTHGANTEAFF
DNA: TGTGCCAGCACCCATGGGGCAAACACTGAAGCTTTCTTT